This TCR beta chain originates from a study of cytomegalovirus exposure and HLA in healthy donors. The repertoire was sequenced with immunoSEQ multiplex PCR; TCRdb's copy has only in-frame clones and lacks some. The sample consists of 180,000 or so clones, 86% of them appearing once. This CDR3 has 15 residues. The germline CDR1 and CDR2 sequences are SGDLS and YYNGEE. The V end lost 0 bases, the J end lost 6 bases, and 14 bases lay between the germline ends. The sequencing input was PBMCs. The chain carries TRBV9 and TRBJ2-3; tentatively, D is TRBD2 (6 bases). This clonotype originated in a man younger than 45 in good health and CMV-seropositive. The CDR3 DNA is TGTGCCAGCAGCGTAGGACTAGGAGCATTGGATACGCAGTATTTT. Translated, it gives CASSVGLGALDTQYF. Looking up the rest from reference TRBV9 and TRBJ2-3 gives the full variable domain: DSGVTQTPKHLITATGQRVTLRCSPRSGDLSVYWYQQSLDQGLQFLIQYYNGEERAKGNILERFSAQQFPDLHSELNLSSLELGDSALYFCASSVGLGALDTQYFGPGTRLTVL.